Reported below is one TCR beta chain. Antigen: not known. PCR involved 60 Vbeta and 13 Jbeta primers. In the original processing: A follow-up analysis tallied 65 million to 80 million unique TCR beta chains, some 11 million shared. Here immunoSEQ multiplex PCR was the method, and the copy in TCRdb shows in-frame clones only, minus some. V and J calls and clone size are those listed in that table; D and trimming were worked out from the DNA. The sample has more than 110,000 clones, 60% to 80% seen once. The CDR3 extends over 17 amino acids. The trim removed 1 base at V and 3 bases at J, leaving 11 bases unmatched. CDR1 LNHDA and CDR2 SQIVND come from the germline V gene (reference sequence). These data are taken from a study of cytomegalovirus exposure and HLA in healthy donors. Overall study: Within an early data release were roughly 83 million unique TCRs drawn from HLA-typed donors.

Study results and caveats: Cytomegalovirus status was reportedly diagnosed by the classifier with high specificity and sensitivity. Information on immune exposure was restricted to one variable (CMV serostatus).

The chain uses TRBV19 and TRBJ1-2; TRBD1 aligns across 7 bases. Material for sequencing was PBMCs. The TCR was taken from a man between 18 and 35 years old in good health and CMV-seronegative. The DNA for the CDR3 is TGTGCCAGTAGTATAGGCCCGGCGGACAGGTCATACTATGGCTACACCTTC. Protein: CASSIGPADRSYYGYTF.